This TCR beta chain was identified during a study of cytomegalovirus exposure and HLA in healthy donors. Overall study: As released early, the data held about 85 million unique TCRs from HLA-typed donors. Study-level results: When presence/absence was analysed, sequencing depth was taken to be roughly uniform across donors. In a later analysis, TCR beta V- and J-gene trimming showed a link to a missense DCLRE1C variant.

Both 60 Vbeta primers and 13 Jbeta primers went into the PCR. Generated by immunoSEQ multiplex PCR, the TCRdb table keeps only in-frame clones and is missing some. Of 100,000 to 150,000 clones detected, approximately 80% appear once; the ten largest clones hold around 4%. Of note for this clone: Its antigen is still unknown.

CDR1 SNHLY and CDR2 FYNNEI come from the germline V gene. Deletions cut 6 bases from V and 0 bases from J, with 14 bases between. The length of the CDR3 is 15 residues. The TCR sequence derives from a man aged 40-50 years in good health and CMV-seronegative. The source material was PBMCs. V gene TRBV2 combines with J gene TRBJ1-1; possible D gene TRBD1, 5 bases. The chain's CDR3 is CASRPEDRVNTEAFF. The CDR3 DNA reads TGTGCCAGCAGACCCGAAGACAGAGTGAACACTGAAGCTTTCTTT.